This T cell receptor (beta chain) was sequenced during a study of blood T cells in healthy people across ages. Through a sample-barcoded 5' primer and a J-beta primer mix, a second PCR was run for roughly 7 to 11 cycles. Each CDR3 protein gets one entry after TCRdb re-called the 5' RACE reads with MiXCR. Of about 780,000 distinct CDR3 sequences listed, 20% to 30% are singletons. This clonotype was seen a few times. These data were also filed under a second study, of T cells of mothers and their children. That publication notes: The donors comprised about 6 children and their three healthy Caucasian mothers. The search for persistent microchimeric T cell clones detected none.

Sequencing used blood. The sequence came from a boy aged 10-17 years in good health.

This CDR3 reads CASSSPLSGGEETQYF. Here the CDR3 DNA reads TGTGCCAGCAGTTCCCCACTTAGCGGGGGGGAAGAGACCCAGTACTTC. The chain has TRBV27 and TRBJ2-5; 11 bases are shared with TRBD2. The ends lost 4 bases at V and 3 bases at J; junction bases unmatched: 7. Germline-derived CDR1 and CDR2 are MNHEY and SMNVEV (reference sequence). The CDR3 runs to 16 residues.